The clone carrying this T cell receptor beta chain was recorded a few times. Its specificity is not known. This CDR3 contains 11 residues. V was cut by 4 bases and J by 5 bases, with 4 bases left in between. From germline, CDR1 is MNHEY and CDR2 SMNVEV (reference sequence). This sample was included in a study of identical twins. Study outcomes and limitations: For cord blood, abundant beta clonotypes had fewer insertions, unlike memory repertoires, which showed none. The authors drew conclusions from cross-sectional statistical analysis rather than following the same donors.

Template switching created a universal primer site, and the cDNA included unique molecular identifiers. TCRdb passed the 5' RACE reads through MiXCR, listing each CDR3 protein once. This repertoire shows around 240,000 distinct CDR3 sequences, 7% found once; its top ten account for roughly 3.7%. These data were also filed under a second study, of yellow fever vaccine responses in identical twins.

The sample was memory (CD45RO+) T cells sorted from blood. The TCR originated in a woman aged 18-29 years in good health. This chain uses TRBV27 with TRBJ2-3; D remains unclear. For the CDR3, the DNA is TGTGCCAGCAGTTACCTAGATACGCAGTATTTT. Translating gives CASSYLDTQYF.